This TCR beta chain was found in a study of control samples from healthy donors and cancer patients. This CDR3 region has 14 residues. CDR1 and CDR2 (germline): MNHEY, SVGAGI. V lost 8 bases to trimming and J lost 8 bases, with 19 bases between them. Assay used: immunoSEQ multiplex PCR; TCRdb lists only in-frame clones, some missing. The sample yields roughly 49,000 clones, about 90% seen once. Sequencing used PBMCs. This receptor was identified in a man aged 50-60 years with head and neck cancer. The chain uses TRBV6-5 and TRBJ2-1, with a tentative D call TRBD2 (6 bases). CDR3 sequence reads: CASEWEANVHEQFF. The CDR3 nucleotides read TGTGCCAGCGAGTGGGAGGCTAATGTGCATGAGCAGTTCTTC.